The present T cell receptor beta chain was sequenced within a study of T cells after yellow fever vaccination. CDR1 SGHRS and CDR2 YFSETQ come from the germline V gene. This CDR3 comprises 14 residues. V was trimmed by 5 bases and J by 1 base, leaving 12 bases between them. MiXCR, applied by TCRdb to the 5' RACE reads, yields one record per CDR3 protein. The sample consists of some 550,000 distinct CDR3 sequences, about 19% of them appearing once. This clonotype appeared a few times. This chain connects TRBV5-1 to TRBJ2-5; D possibly matches TRBD1 or TRBD2 (5 bases each). This TCR derives from a man aged 25 to 45 who received the YFV17D yellow fever vaccine. The sample was PBMCs, taken 15 days after the yellow fever booster vaccination. The CDR3 DNA reads as TGCGCCAGCAGACTTACGGGGCCCCAAGAGACCCAGTACTTC. Translating it yields CASRLTGPQETQYF.